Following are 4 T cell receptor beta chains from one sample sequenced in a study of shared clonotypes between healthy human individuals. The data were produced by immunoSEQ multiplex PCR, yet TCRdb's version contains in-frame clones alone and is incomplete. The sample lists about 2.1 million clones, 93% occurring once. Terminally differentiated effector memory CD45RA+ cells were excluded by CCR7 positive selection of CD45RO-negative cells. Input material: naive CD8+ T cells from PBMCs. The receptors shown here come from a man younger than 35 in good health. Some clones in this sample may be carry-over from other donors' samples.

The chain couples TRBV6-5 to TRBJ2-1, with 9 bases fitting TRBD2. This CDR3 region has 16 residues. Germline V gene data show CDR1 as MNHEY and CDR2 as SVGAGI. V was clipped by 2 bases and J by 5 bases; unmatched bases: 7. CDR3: CASSYRREGLNNEQFF. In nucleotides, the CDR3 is TGTGCCAGCAGTTACAGGCGGGAGGGCCTCAACAATGAGCAGTTCTTC.

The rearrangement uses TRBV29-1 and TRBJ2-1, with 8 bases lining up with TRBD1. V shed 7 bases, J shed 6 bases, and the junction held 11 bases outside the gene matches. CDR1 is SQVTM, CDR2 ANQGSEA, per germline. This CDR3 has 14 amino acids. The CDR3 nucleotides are TGCAGCGCAGGCGGCAGGGGGCCAGTCAATGAGCAGTTCTTC. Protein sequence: CSAGGRGPVNEQFF.

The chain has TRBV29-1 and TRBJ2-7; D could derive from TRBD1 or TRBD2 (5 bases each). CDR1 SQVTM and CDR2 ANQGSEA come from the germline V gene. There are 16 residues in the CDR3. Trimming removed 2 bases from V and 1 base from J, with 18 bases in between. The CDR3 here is CSVELVGTAASYEQYF. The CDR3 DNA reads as TGCAGCGTTGAATTAGTCGGGACGGCCGCTTCCTACGAGCAGTACTTC.

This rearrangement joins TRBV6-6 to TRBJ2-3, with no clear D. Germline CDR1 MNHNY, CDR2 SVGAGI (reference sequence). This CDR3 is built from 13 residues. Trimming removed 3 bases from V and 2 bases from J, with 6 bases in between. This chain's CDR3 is CASSYVDTDTQYF. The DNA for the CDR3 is TGTGCCAGCAGTTATGTCGACACAGATACGCAGTATTTT.